The 5 T cell receptor beta chains below were found in one sample sequenced in a study of blood T cell repertoires in COVID-19. The protocol was immunoSEQ multiplex PCR, while the TCRdb copy is restricted to in-frame clones and leaves out a portion. The sample carries roughly 140,000 clones, about nine tenths recorded once. Sequencing was carried out using peripheral blood. Receptor source: an elderly woman with acute or convalescent COVID-19.

The chain joins TRBV7-2 to TRBJ2-5; 9 nucleotides agree with TRBD1. With 4 bases clipped from V and 5 bases from J, the junction kept 8 bases outside the gene matches. There are 15 residues in the CDR3. Germline CDR1 is SGHTA and CDR2 is FQGNSA. CDR3: CASSYGTGRGETQYF. In nucleotides, the CDR3 is TGTGCCAGCAGCTACGGGACAGGGAGAGGCGAGACCCAGTACTTC.

The rearrangement joins TRBV5-4 to TRBJ1-2; 7 positions match TRBD1. J gave up 4 bases and V 4 bases, and 7 bases lay outside the gene matches. Germline assignment: CDR1 SGHNT and CDR2 YYREEE (reference sequence). The CDR3 loop spans 14 amino acids. CDR3 loop: CASSRGQEIYGYTF. The CDR3 coding sequence is TGTGCCAGCAGCCGTGGACAGGAGATCTATGGCTACACCTTC.

The J gene is TRBJ1-2, the V gene TRBV30, with D uncertain. Trimming removed 8 bases from V and 2 bases from J, with 18 bases in between. The CDR3 loop spans 14 amino acids. The V gene's germline CDR1 is GTSNPN and CDR2 SVGIG (reference sequence). CDR3 sequence: CAHSTASLNYGYTF. CDR3 sequence (DNA): TGTGCCCATTCGACCGCCTCACTAAACTATGGCTACACCTTC.

This chain uses TRBV11-2 with TRBJ1-1, with 8 bases identical to TRBD1. Trimming at V came to 0 bases and at J to 1 base, leaving 7 bases not matched to a gene. Germline V gene data show CDR1 as SGHAT and CDR2 as FQNNGV. There are 17 residues in the CDR3. As DNA, the CDR3 is TGTGCCAGCAGCTTAGACGACAGGGGCCGCCCGAACACTGAAGCTTTCTTT. It is translated as CASSLDDRGRPNTEAFF.

The V gene is TRBV30, the J gene TRBJ1-1, with D unresolved. The CDR3 sequence is 12 residues long. V lost 5 bases and J lost 4, with 11 bases in between. CDR1 GTSNPN and CDR2 SVGIG come from the germline V gene (reference sequence). The DNA for the CDR3 is TGTGCCTGGGGGGAGGATGGCACTGAAGCTTTCTTT. Protein product: CAWGEDGTEAFF.